The clone carrying this TCR beta chain appeared many times. Its antigen is unknown. This record belongs to a study of T cells in Graves' hyperthyroidism and ophthalmopathy. Study-wide findings and caveats: Most thyroid clonotypes expanded above 0.001 appeared in blood too.

Thyroid ultrasound, orbital computed tomography, clinical symptoms, and serum thyroxine and TRAb underpinned diagnoses. The junction had 5 bases not matched to a gene; V was cut back by 3 bases and J by 7 bases. This CDR3 is built from 15 residues. Germline lookup yields CDR1 LNHNV and CDR2 YYDKDF (reference sequence). The CDR3 regions of TCR beta were amplified from RNA transcripts. First-round RT-PCR with HTBI primers amplified the TCR CDR3 region. TCRdb re-called the multiplex PCR reads with MiXCR, one entry per CDR3 protein. The sample lists some 620,000 distinct CDR3 sequences, 15% to 20% occurring once.

The chain links TRBV15 to TRBJ2-7; 14 nucleotides line up with TRBD2. This TCR derives from a woman aged 30 to 39 with Graves' hyperthyroidism. Sequencing input: blood. CDR3 sequence: CATSRRTSGGSEQYF. As DNA, the CDR3 is TGTGCCACCAGCAGGAGGACTAGCGGGGGGAGTGAGCAGTACTTC.